This T cell receptor beta chain was retrieved from a study of prognosis after radiotherapy for stage I lung cancer (dated by TCRdb to the early 2020s). Some background on the complete study: Between early 2018 and January 2019, nineteen stage I NSCLC patients were enrolled in Nanjing, China. Peripheral blood TCR beta repertoires were profiled in stage I NSCLC patients before and after stereotactic body radiotherapy, and the study then linked these repertoires to distant failure. A total of about 40 blood samples from some 19 patients were sequenced, with one sample obtained before and one obtained after SBRT for each patient. Using image-guided IMRT or VMAT, SBRT was delivered in 3 to 5 fractions at a biologically effective dose of at least 100 Gy. Squamous cell carcinoma histology was identified in several patients, and adenocarcinoma histology was identified in about 12 patients. Patients with newly diagnosed primary stage I lung tumors numbered approximately 14, with 4 or 5 others having oligometastatic NSCLC after surgical resection of the primary tumor. The cohort comprised over ten men and several women with a median age of around 73 years, ranging from roughly 50 to 85 years. After SBRT, distant metastases developed in about 20% of the 19 patients at a median of 7 months, while the remaining 15 patients had no significant progression. No patient received concurrent therapy alongside SBRT. Every patient was regarded as medically inoperable, because of comorbidities in 11 to 13 cases and refusal of surgery in about 7 cases.

Findings and caveats that apply to the study as a whole: Post-SBRT Shannon entropy and its change from baseline were lower in patients who developed distant metastases; baseline Shannon entropy was not associated with metastases. The study was limited by its small cohort and short follow-up, and the findings require independent validation. TRBV and TRBJ usage frequencies reportedly differed by metastasis status, in two V genes at baseline and in several V and two J genes after SBRT. After SBRT, the number of unique TCR clones decreased (median roughly 10,000 before versus several thousand after; Wilcoxon paired P=0.011). All reported P values were unadjusted for multiple comparisons. Tumor specificity of expanded TCR clones was not determined.

No patient had a history of other malignancies or prior chemotherapy or radiotherapy, and all had node-negative disease on CT and PET/CT. At each of the two time points, 5.5 to 6 milliliters of peripheral venous blood were collected into EDTA tubes. Ficoll-Paque Plus density-gradient centrifugation was used to isolate PBMCs. Right after collection, samples were kept at -80 degrees C until analysis. Two rounds of multiplex PCR were performed to amplify the TCR beta CDR3 region from genomic DNA. In the first PCR round, primers specific to each TRBV and TRBJ gene were used, and the primer sequences were filed in Chinese patent CN105087789A. Universal primers were used in the second round of PCR. The Roche High Pure PCR Template Preparation Kit was used to extract genomic DNA from frozen PBMCs. Libraries were sequenced paired-end with 151 bp reads on an Illumina HiSeq 3000. The study's processing was this. Raw reads lacking the multiplex PCR primer sequences were removed with CutAdapt. High-quality paired reads were merged into contigs with PEAR. By aligning each contig to reference sequences, MiXCR assigned the TRB V, D and J gene segments to that contig. To remove sequencing errors, CDR3 sequences were clustered according to base quality and sequence similarity. Diversity was measured as Shannon entropy normalized by the natural log of productive TCR sequence number. Clonality was computed as one minus the ratio of Shannon entropy to the natural log of the number of unique clonotypes. Using the Youden index from ROC curves, the researchers picked the repertoire-metric cut-offs for progression-free survival, and all analyses were carried out in R 3.5.3. In TCRdb, the public reads were trimmed at Q25 with fastp and aligned with MiXCR, with productive beta chains retained. Each CDR3 protein appears once, grouped with its most common genes and DNA. TCRdb, not the authors, supplied the V and J calls. This sample is represented by about 12,000 distinct CDR3 sequences; 45% to 65% of them were singletons. The ten largest clones add up to 20% to 25% of the sample.

In regard to this clonotype: What this receptor recognizes is not known. Qualities for individual bases were not recorded, and no much larger clone is one base off.

The junction shows trimming of 8 bases on V and 5 bases on J, and the gene matches do not reach 13 bases of it. The germline V gene yields SNHLY for CDR1 and FYNNEI for CDR2. There are 15 amino acids in the CDR3, from cysteine to phenylalanine inclusive. Only the CDR3 DNA stays, 45 bases, in frame from base 1. Recombination linked TRBV2 to TRBJ2-7, and 9 junctional nucleotides match TRBD1. The clonotype comes from a donor aged 50 or older with non-small cell lung cancer. The sequences come from PBMCs, collected before or after stereotactic body radiation therapy (not recorded which). The CDR3 loop reads CASDESGQGWNEQYF. The sequenced DNA is TGTGCCAGCGACGAGTCGGGACAGGGTTGGAACGAGCAGTACTTC.